This TCR beta chain appears in the sequencing data of a study of metastatic and nonmetastatic thyroid tumors. Study-level results: A significant increase in TCR beta diversity was reportedly seen in malignant thyroid tumors relative to benign nodules, in blood and tumor.

No patient received treatment before thyroid surgery. TCRdb reprocessed the PCR reads via MiXCR. The table shows tens of thousands of clones, with about 25% occurring only once. This clone was picked up many times. The antigen remains unidentified. Sequencing input: blood. The receptor comes from a male donor with papillary thyroid cancer or a benign thyroid nodule (not recorded which). Some clones in this sample may be carry-over from other donors' samples.

As DNA, the CDR3 is TGCAGCGTTTGGGGACAGGGGATCGCAGCTTTCTTT. This codes for CSVWGQGIAAFF. This chain links TRBV29-1 with TRBJ1-1; 10 bases match TRBD1. This CDR3 spans 12 amino acids. Germline V lookup: CDR1 SQVTM, CDR2 ANQGSEA. V lost 5 bases to trimming and J lost 10 bases; unmatched junction nucleotides: 7. Looking up the rest from reference TRBV29-1 and TRBJ1-1 gives the full variable domain: SAVISQKPSRDICQRGTSLTIQCQVDSQVTMMFWYRQQPGQSLTLIATANQGSEATYESGFVIDKFPISRPNLTFSTLTVSNMSPEDSSIYLCSVWGQGIAAFFGQGTRLTVV.